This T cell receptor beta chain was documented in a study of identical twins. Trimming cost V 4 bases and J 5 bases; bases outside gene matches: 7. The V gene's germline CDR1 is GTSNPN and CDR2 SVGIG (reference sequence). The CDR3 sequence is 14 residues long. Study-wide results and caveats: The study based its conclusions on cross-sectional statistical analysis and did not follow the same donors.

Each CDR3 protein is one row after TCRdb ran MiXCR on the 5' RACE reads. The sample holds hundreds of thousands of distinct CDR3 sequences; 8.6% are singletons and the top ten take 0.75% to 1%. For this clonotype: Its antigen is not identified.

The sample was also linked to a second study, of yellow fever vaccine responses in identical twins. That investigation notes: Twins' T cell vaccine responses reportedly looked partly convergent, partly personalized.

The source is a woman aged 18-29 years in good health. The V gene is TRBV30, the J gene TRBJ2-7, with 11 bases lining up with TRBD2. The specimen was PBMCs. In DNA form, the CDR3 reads TGTGCCTGGACGGCTAGCGGGAGGCAAAACGAGCAGTACTTC. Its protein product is CAWTASGRQNEQYF.